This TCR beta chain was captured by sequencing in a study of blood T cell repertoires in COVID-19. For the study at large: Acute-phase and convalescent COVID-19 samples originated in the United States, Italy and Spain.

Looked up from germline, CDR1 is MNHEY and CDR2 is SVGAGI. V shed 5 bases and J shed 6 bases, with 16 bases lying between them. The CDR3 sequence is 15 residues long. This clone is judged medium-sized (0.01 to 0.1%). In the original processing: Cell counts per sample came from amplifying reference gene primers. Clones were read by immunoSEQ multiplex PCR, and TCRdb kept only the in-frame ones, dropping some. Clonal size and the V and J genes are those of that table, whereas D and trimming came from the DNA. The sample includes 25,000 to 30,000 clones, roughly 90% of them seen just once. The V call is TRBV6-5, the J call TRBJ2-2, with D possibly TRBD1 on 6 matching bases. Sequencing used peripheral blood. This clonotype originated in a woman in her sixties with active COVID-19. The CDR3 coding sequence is TGTGCCAGCAGTCAGGAATACAGGGTAGCCGGGGAGCTGTTTTTT. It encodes CASSQEYRVAGELFF.